Given below is one T cell receptor (beta chain) in context. Participants were aged about 18 to 89 years from around 25 US areas. Donors in Cohort 3 who had recovered were those with two negative PCRs, healthcare professional clearance, or resolution of their symptoms. TCRdb's table, derived via immunoSEQ multiplex PCR, lists solely in-frame clones and lacks some. Of hundreds of thousands of clones listed, just under 90% are singletons. The record originates from a study of blood T cell repertoires in COVID-19. As for the study in general: Specimens from acute and convalescent COVID-19 originated in the United States, Italy and Spain. The cDNA or gDNA used as material had been derived from T cells, B-cell-depleted T cells, or PBMCs.

The V segment lost 4 bases and the J segment 5 bases; nucleotides outside the gene matches: 4. CDR3 length equals 12 residues. Germline lookup yields CDR1 GTSNPN and CDR2 SVGIG (reference sequence). This sequence was found in a woman in her forties or fifties who had recovered from COVID-19. V and J are TRBV30 and TRBJ1-2, with 7 positions matching TRBD1. Sequenced: PBMCs or T cells enriched from blood (not recorded which). In DNA, the CDR3 is TGTGCCTGGAACACAGGGGCATATGGCTACACCTTC. This sequence encodes CAWNTGAYGYTF.